These T cell receptor beta chains were read from a single sample in a study of OX40 agonist ivuxolimab in advanced cancers. Using immunoSEQ multiplex PCR, the repertoire was profiled, and TCRdb retains in-frame clones only, with some absent. The table lists more than 85,000 clones, approximately 89% of them singletons, with less than 0.3% in the top ten. Source: CD4+ or CD8+ T cells sorted from blood, taken in a trial of the OX40 agonist ivuxolimab. These TCRs come from an adult with an advanced solid tumor such as melanoma, head and neck, liver or kidney cancer. CDR3s include the opening cysteine and the closing phenylalanine or tryptophan. Fields, in order: CDR3 DNA, CDR3 protein, J gene, CDR3 length, V gene, D gene, clone size. A D gene is named only where the DNA matches it firmly. Rows give clone size only sometimes, using once, few, many, or a class for an expanded clone.

DNA: TGCGCCAGCAGCCCTACCTACGAGCAGTACTTC
CDR3: CASSPTYEQYF
J: TRBJ2-7
length: 11
V: TRBV5-1
D: NA
size: NA

DNA: TGTGCCAGCAGCCAAGAAGAAGGTATTAATCAGCCCCAGCATTTT
CDR3: CASSQEEGINQPQHF
J: TRBJ1-5
length: 15
V: TRBV4-2
D: NA
size: NA

DNA: TGTGCCAGCAGTGAAGGATGGCAGCTCCGGTTGAAGTCACCCCTCCACTTT
CDR3: CASSEGWQLRLKSPLHF
J: TRBJ1-6
length: 17
V: TRBV6-1
D: NA
size: NA

DNA: TGTGCCAGCAGCTTGCTTGACAGGAAGAACACTGAAGCTTTCTTT
CDR3: CASSLLDRKNTEAFF
J: TRBJ1-1
length: 15
V: TRBV5-6
D: NA
size: NA

DNA: TGTGCCAGCAGTGAAAGGACAGCAGGGAACACTGAAGCTTTCTTT
CDR3: CASSERTAGNTEAFF
J: TRBJ1-1
length: 15
V: TRBV2
D: NA
size: NA

DNA: TGTGCCAGCAGCTTGATGGGGGAAAAACTGTTTTTT
CDR3: CASSLMGEKLFF
J: TRBJ1-4
length: 12
V: TRBV5-6
D: NA
size: NA

DNA: TGTGCCAGCAGCTTAGTAAGGGGGAATGAGCAGTTCTTC
CDR3: CASSLVRGNEQFF
J: TRBJ2-1
length: 13
V: TRBV7-2
D: NA
size: once

DNA: TGTGCCAGCAGCTTAACGGGGGCTCCGTTAACTGAAGCTTTCTTT
CDR3: CASSLTGAPLTEAFF
J: TRBJ1-1
length: 15
V: TRBV7-9
D: NA
size: NA

DNA: TGTGCCAGCAGGCTAGCGGGGGGGCCGGGGGAGCTGTTTTTT
CDR3: CASRLAGGPGELFF
J: TRBJ2-2
length: 14
V: TRBV11-2
D: TRBD2
size: NA

DNA: TGTGCCAGTAGTACCGACAGGGGGTCGACTGGCTACACCTTC
CDR3: CASSTDRGSTGYTF
J: TRBJ1-2
length: 14
V: TRBV19
D: TRBD1
size: once

DNA: TGTGCCAGCAGCCTAGGTGGGACAGGGGTGGACTCACCCCTCCACTTT
CDR3: CASSLGGTGVDSPLHF
J: TRBJ1-6
length: 16
V: TRBV7-2
D: TRBD1
size: NA

DNA: TGTGCCAGCAGCCGCGGACAGGGAGCTTTCTTT
CDR3: CASSRGQGAFF
J: TRBJ1-1
length: 11
V: TRBV6-5
D: TRBD1
size: NA

DNA: TGTGCCAGCAGTGAAAGGGGCCTGACAGAGGCATATGGCTACACCTTC
CDR3: CASSERGLTEAYGYTF
J: TRBJ1-2
length: 16
V: TRBV6-1
D: NA
size: NA

DNA: TGTGCCAGCAGTTTAACTGGACAGGGTGAGACCTACGAGCAGTACTTC
CDR3: CASSLTGQGETYEQYF
J: TRBJ2-7
length: 16
V: TRBV27
D: TRBD1
size: NA

DNA: TGTGCCAGCAGTGAAAGCGGGCGTCCGGAGCAGTACTTC
CDR3: CASSESGRPEQYF
J: TRBJ2-7
length: 13
V: TRBV6-1
D: NA
size: NA

DNA: TGTGCCAGCAGTCCCCCGGGACAAAGGGATCAGCCCCAGCATTTT
CDR3: CASSPPGQRDQPQHF
J: TRBJ1-5
length: 15
V: TRBV6-6
D: NA
size: NA

DNA: TGTGCCAGCAGCTTGGCCGGGGAGTGGGCCACTGAAGCTTTCTTT
CDR3: CASSLAGEWATEAFF
J: TRBJ1-1
length: 15
V: TRBV5-6
D: NA
size: NA

DNA: TGTGCCAGCAGCTTACAGCGGACTAGCGCATACACAGATACGCAGTATTTT
CDR3: CASSLQRTSAYTDTQYF
J: TRBJ2-3
length: 17
V: TRBV7-2
D: TRBD2
size: NA

DNA: TGTGCCAGCAGTGTGGGGGGGGAAGCTAATGAAAAACTGTTTTTT
CDR3: CASSVGGEANEKLFF
J: TRBJ1-4
length: 15
V: TRBV25-1
D: NA
size: NA

DNA: TGTGCCAGCAGGAAAGACAGGGGGCAGGCCCAGTACTTC
CDR3: CASRKDRGQAQYF
J: TRBJ2-5
length: 13
V: TRBV5-6
D: TRBD1
size: NA

DNA: TGTGCCAGCAGTTCCGGCAGCCTTTATCAGCCCCAGCATTTT
CDR3: CASSSGSLYQPQHF
J: TRBJ1-5
length: 14
V: TRBV28
D: NA
size: once

DNA: TGTGCCAGCGGACCTAGCTCTGGGCGGTTCTTC
CDR3: CASGPSSGRFF
J: TRBJ2-1
length: 11
V: TRBV28
D: NA
size: once

DNA: TGTGCCAGCAGCTGGGGACAGGGAAACACCATATATTTT
CDR3: CASSWGQGNTIYF
J: TRBJ1-3
length: 13
V: TRBV5-6
D: TRBD1
size: NA

DNA: TGTGCCAGCAGCCCGGGACTCCAACGCACAGATACGCAGTATTTT
CDR3: CASSPGLQRTDTQYF
J: TRBJ2-3
length: 15
V: TRBV7-3
D: NA
size: NA

DNA: TGTGCCAGCAGCTTACGGGACAGCCCAAACCCCTACGAGCAGTACTTC
CDR3: CASSLRDSPNPYEQYF
J: TRBJ2-7
length: 16
V: TRBV11-3
D: TRBD1
size: NA

DNA: TGTGCCAGCAGTTTGGACAGGGGGCTTCATGGCTACACCTTC
CDR3: CASSLDRGLHGYTF
J: TRBJ1-2
length: 14
V: TRBV6-5
D: TRBD1
size: NA

DNA: TGCAGCGGGTTGTGGAACTACGAGCAGTACTTC
CDR3: CSGLWNYEQYF
J: TRBJ2-7
length: 11
V: TRBV29-1
D: NA
size: NA

DNA: TGTGCCAGCAGCCGACCGGGACAGATCACCGGGGAGCTGTTTTTT
CDR3: CASSRPGQITGELFF
J: TRBJ2-2
length: 15
V: TRBV7-9
D: TRBD1
size: NA

DNA: TGTGCCAGCAGATTTGGGACACAAGGCTCCTACGAGCAGTACTTC
CDR3: CASRFGTQGSYEQYF
J: TRBJ2-7
length: 15
V: TRBV6-5
D: NA
size: NA

DNA: TGCGCCAGCAGCTTGGGACAGGGTGCCGAGACCCAGTACTTC
CDR3: CASSLGQGAETQYF
J: TRBJ2-5
length: 14
V: TRBV5-1
D: TRBD1
size: NA

DNA: TGTGCCATCAGTACAACAGGGGGATATGGCTACACCTTC
CDR3: CAISTTGGYGYTF
J: TRBJ1-2
length: 13
V: TRBV10-3
D: TRBD1
size: NA

DNA: TGTGCCAGCAGCCAAGAGTCTCGGATCTCCTACGAGCAGTACTTC
CDR3: CASSQESRISYEQYF
J: TRBJ2-7
length: 15
V: TRBV4-2
D: NA
size: NA

DNA: TGTGCCAGCAGCCGTATAGTGACAGAGGGACAAGAGACCCAGTACTTC
CDR3: CASSRIVTEGQETQYF
J: TRBJ2-5
length: 16
V: TRBV7-2
D: NA
size: NA

DNA: TGTGCCTGGAGTGCGGGGTGGCAGGGCTCCTACGAGCAGTACTTC
CDR3: CAWSAGWQGSYEQYF
J: TRBJ2-7
length: 15
V: TRBV30
D: NA
size: NA

DNA: TGTGCCAGCTCACCCCGGACAGGGGGCGAGACAGATACGCAGTATTTT
CDR3: CASSPRTGGETDTQYF
J: TRBJ2-3
length: 16
V: TRBV18
D: TRBD1
size: NA

DNA: TGTGCCAGCAAAAGGGACTACGAGCAGTACTTC
CDR3: CASKRDYEQYF
J: TRBJ2-7
length: 11
V: TRBV6-5
D: NA
size: NA

DNA: TGTGCCTGGAGTAAACTCGGGGGAAGTGATTCACCCCTCCACTTT
CDR3: CAWSKLGGSDSPLHF
J: TRBJ1-6
length: 15
V: TRBV30
D: NA
size: NA

DNA: TGTGCCAGCAGCTCCGGGACTAGTGCTGTATACGAGCAGTACTTC
CDR3: CASSSGTSAVYEQYF
J: TRBJ2-7
length: 15
V: TRBV7-6
D: TRBD2
size: NA

DNA: TGCGCCAGCAGCCCAGGGGGCTCCTACGAGCAGTACTTC
CDR3: CASSPGGSYEQYF
J: TRBJ2-7
length: 13
V: TRBV4-1
D: TRBD1
size: NA